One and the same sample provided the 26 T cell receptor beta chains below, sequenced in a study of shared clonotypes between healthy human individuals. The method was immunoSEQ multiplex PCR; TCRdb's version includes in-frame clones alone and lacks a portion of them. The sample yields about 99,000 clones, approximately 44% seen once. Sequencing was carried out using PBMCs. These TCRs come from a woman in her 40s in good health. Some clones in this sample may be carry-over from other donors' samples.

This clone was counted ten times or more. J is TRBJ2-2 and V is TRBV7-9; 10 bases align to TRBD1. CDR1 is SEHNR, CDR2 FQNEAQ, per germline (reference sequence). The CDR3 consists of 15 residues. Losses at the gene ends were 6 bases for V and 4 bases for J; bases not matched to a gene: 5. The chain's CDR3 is CASRLGTGATGELFF. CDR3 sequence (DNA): TGTGCCAGCAGGTTGGGGACAGGGGCCACCGGGGAGCTGTTTTTT.

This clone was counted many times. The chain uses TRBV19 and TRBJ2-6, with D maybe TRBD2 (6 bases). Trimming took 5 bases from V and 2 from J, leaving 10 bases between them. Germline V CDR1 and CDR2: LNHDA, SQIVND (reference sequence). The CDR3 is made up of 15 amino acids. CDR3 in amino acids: CASSLPGAGANVLTF. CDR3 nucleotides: TGTGCCAGTAGTCTCCCGGGGGCTGGGGCCAACGTCCTGACTTTC.

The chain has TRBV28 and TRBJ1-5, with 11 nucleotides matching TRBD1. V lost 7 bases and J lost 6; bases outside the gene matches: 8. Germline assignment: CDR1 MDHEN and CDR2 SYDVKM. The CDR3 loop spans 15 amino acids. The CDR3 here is CASTQDRGLRQPQHF. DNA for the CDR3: TGTGCCAGCACCCAGGACAGGGGGCTTCGTCAGCCCCAGCATTTT.

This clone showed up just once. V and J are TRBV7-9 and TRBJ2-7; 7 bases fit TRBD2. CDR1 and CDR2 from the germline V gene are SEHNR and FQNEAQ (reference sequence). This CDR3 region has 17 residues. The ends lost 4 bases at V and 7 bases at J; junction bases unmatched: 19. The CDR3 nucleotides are TGTGCCAGCAGCTCCCCCCGACGAGCGGGGACTCCTCGGGAGCAGTACTTC. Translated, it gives CASSSPRRAGTPREQYF. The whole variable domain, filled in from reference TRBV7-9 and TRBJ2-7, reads DTGVSQNPRHKITKRGQNVTFRCDPISEHNRLYWYRQTLGQGPEFLTYFQNEAQLEKSRLLSDRFSAERPKGSFSTLEIQRTEQGDSAMYLCASSSPRRAGTPREQYFGPGTRLTVT.

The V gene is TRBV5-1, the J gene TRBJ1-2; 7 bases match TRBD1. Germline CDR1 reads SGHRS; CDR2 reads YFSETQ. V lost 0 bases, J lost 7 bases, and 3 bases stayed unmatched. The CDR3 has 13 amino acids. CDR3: CASSLGQGPGYTF. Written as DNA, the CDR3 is TGCGCCAGCAGCTTGGGACAGGGCCCTGGCTACACCTTC. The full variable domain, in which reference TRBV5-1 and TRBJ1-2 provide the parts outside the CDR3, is KAGVTQTPRYLIKTRGQQVTLSCSPISGHRSVSWYQQTPGQGLQFLFEYFSETQRNKGNFPGRFSGRQFSNSRSEMNVSTLELGDSALYLCASSLGQGPGYTFGSGTRLTVV.

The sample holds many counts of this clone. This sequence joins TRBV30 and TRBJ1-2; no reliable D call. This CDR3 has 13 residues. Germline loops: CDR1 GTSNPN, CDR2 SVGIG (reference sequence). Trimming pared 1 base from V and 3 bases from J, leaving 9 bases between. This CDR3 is CAWSEMTHYGYTF. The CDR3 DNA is TGTGCCTGGAGTGAGATGACTCACTATGGCTACACCTTC. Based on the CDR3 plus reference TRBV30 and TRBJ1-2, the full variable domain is SQTIHQWPATLVQPVGSPLSLECTVEGTSNPNLYWYRQAAGRGLQLLFYSVGIGQISSEVPQNLSASRPQDRQFILSSKKLLLSDSGFYLCAWSEMTHYGYTFGSGTRLTVV.

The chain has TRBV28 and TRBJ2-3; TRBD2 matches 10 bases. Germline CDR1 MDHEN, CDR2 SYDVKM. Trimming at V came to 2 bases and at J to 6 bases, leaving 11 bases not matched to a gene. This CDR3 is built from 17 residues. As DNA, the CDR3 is TGTGCCAGCAGTTTAAACCGAAGCGGGAGGGGTAAGGATACGCAGTATTTT. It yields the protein CASSLNRSGRGKDTQYF. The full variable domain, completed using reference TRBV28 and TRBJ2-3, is DVKVTQSSRYLVKRTGEKVFLECVQDMDHENMFWYRQDPGLGLRLIYFSYDVKMKEKGDIPEGYSVSREKKERFSLILESASTNQTSMYLCASSLNRSGRGKDTQYFGPGTRLTVL.

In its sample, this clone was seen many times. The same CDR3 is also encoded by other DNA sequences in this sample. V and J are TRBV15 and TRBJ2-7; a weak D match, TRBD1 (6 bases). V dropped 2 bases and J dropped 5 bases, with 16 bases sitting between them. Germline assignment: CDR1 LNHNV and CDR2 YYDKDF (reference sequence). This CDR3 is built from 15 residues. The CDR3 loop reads CATSRLLGPGDEQYF. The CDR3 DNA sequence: TGTGCCACCAGCAGACTACTAGGTCCAGGGGACGAGCAGTACTTC.

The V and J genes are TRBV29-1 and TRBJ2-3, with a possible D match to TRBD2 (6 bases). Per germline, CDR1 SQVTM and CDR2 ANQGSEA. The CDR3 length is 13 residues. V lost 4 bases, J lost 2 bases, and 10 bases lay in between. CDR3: CSVGGAFTDTQYF. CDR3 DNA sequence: TGCAGCGTTGGCGGGGCATTCACAGATACGCAGTATTTT.

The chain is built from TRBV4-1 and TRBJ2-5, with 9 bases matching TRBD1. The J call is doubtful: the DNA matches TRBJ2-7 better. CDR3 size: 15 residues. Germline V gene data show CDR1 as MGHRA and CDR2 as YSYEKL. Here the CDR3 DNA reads TGCGCCAGCAGCCACCCCGGGACAGGGCTCTACGAGCAGTACTTC. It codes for CASSHPGTGLYEQYF.

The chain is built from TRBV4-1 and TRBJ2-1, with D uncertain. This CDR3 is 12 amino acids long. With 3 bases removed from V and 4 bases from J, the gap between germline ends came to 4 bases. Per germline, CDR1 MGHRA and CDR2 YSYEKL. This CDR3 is CASSQPYNEQFF. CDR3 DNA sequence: TGCGCCAGCAGCCAGCCTTACAATGAGCAGTTCTTC.

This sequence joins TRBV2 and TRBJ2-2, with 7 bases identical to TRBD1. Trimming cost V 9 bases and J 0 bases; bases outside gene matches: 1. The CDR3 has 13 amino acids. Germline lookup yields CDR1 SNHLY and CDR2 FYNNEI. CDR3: CARGTANTGELFF. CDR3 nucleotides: TGTGCCAGAGGGACAGCGAACACCGGGGAGCTGTTTTTT.

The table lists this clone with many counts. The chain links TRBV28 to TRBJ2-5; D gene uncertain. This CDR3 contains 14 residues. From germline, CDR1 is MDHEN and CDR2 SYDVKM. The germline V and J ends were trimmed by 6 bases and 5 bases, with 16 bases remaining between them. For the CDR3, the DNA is TGTGCCAGCAGACCCTGGCCGCCGGGTGAGACCCAGTACTTC. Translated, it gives CASRPWPPGETQYF.

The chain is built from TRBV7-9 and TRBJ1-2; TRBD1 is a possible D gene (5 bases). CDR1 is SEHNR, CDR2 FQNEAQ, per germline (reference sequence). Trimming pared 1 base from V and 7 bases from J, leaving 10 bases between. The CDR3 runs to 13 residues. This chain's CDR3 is CASSLEGRAGYTF. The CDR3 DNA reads TGTGCCAGCAGCTTAGAGGGGAGAGCTGGCTACACCTTC.

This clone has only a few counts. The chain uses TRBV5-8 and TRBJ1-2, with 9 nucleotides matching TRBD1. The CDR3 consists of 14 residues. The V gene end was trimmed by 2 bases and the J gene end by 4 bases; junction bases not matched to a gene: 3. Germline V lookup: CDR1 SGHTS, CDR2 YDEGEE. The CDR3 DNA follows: TGTGCCAGCAGCTTAGGGACAGGGAGCTATGGCTACACCTTC. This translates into CASSLGTGSYGYTF.

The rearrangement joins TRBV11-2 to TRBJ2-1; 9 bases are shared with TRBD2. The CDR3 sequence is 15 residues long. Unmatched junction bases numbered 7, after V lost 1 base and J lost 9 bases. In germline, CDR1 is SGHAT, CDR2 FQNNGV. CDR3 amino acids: CASSLGAGGVGEQFF. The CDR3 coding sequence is TGTGCCAGCAGCTTAGGGGCGGGAGGGGTCGGTGAGCAGTTCTTC.

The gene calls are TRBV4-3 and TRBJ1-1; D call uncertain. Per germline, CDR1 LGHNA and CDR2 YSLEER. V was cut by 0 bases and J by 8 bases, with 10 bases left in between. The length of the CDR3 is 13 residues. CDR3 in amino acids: CASSQERGAEAFF. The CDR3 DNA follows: TGCGCCAGCAGCCAAGAGCGCGGCGCAGAAGCTTTCTTT.

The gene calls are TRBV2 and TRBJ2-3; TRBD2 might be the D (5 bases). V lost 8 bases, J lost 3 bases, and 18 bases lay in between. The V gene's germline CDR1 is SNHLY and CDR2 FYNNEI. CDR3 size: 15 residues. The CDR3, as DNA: TGTGCCAGCGGGCTTCTGGGGAGAAGAACAGATACGCAGTATTTT. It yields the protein CASGLLGRRTDTQYF.

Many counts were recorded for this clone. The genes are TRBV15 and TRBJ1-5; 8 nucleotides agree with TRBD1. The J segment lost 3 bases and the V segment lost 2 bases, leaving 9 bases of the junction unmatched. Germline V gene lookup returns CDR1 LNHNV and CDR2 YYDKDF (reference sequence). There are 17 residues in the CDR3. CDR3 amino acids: CATSRRRTGTINQPQHF. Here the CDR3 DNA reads TGTGCCACCAGCAGACGAAGGACAGGGACCATCAATCAGCCCCAGCATTTT.

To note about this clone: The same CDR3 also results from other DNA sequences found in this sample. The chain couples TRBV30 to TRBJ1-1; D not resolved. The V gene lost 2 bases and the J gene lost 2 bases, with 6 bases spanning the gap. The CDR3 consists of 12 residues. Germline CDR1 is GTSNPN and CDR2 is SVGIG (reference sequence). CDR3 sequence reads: CAWSRANTEAFF. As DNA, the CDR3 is TGTGCCTGGAGTCGGGCTAACACTGAAGCTTTCTTT.

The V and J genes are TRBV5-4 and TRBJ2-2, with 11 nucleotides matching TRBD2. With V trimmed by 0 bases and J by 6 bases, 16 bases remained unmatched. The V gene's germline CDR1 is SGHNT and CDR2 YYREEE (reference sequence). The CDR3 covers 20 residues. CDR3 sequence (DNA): TGTGCCAGCAGCTTGGACCTAGCGGGAGGAGCGACGTTTAGCGCCGGGGAGCTGTTTTTT. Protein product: CASSLDLAGGATFSAGELFF.

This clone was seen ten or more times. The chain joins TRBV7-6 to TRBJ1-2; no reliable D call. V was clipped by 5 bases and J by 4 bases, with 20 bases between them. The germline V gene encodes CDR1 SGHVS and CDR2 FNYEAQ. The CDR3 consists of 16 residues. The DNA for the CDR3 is TGTGCCAGCAGCCCCGCCGGGAGTGGCTGGGGCTATGGCTACACCTTC. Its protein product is CASSPAGSGWGYGYTF. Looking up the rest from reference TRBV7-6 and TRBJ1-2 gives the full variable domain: GAGVSQSPRYKVTKRGQDVALRCDPISGHVSLYWYRQALGQGPEFLTYFNYEAQQDKSGLPNDRFSAERPEGSISTLTIQRTEQRDSAMYRCASSPAGSGWGYGYTFGSGTRLTVV.

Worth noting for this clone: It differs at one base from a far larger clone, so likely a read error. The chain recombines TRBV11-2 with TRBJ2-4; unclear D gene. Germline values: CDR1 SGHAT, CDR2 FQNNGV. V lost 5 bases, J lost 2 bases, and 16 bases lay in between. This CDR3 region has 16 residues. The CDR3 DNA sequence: TGTGCCAGCAGCCGTTTGCAGTGGTCCTCCAAAAACATTCAGTACTTC. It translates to CASSRLQWSSKNIQYF.

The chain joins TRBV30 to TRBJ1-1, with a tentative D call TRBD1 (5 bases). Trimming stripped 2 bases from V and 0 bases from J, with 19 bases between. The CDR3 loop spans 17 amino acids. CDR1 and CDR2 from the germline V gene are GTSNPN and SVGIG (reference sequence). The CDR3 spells CAWSNIRGGRLNTEAFF. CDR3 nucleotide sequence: TGTGCCTGGAGTAATATCCGGGGGGGGAGACTGAACACTGAAGCTTTCTTT.

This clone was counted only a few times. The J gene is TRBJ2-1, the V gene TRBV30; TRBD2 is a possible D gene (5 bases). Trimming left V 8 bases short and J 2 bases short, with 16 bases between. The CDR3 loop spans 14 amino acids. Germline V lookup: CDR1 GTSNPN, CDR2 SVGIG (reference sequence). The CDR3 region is CAHRRGSTYNEQFF. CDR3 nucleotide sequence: TGTGCCCACCGGCGCGGGTCAACCTACAATGAGCAGTTCTTC. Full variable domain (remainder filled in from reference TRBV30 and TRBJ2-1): SQTIHQWPATLVQPVGSPLSLECTVEGTSNPNLYWYRQAAGRGLQLLFYSVGIGQISSEVPQNLSASRPQDRQFILSSKKLLLSDSGFYLCAHRRGSTYNEQFFGPGTRLTVL.

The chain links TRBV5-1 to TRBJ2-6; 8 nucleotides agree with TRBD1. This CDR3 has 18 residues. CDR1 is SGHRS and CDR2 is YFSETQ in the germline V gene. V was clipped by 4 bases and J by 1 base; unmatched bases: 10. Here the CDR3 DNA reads TGCGCCAGCAGCCCTACAGGGGGAACGAATTCTGGGGCCAACGTCCTGACTTTC. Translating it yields CASSPTGGTNSGANVLTF. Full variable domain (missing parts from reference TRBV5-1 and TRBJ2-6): KAGVTQTPRYLIKTRGQQVTLSCSPISGHRSVSWYQQTPGQGLQFLFEYFSETQRNKGNFPGRFSGRQFSNSRSEMNVSTLELGDSALYLCASSPTGGTNSGANVLTFGAGSRLTVL.